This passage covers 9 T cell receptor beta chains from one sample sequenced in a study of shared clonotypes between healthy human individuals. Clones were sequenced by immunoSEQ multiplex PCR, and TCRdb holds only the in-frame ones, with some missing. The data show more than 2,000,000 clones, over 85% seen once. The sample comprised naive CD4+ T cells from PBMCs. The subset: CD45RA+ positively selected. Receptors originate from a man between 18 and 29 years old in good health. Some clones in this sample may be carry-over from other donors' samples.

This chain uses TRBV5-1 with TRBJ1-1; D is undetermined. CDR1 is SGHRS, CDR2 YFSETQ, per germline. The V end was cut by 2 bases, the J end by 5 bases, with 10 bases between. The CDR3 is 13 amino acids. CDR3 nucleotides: TGCGCCAGCAGCTTATCATCTCCTACTGAAGCTTTCTTT. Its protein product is CASSLSSPTEAFF.

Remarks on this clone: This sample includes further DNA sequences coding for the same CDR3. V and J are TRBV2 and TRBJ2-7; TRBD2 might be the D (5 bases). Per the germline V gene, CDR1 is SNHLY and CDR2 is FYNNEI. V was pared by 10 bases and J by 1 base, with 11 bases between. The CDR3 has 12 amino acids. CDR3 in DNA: TGTGCCACCCGGACGGGGTCCTACGAGCAGTACTTC. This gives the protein CATRTGSYEQYF.

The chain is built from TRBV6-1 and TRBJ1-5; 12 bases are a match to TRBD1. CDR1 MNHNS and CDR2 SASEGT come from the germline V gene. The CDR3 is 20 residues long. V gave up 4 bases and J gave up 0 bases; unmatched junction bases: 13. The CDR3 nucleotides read TGTGCCAGCAGTGGGCAAGGGACAGGGGGCGGTGGGACTAGCAATCAGCCCCAGCATTTT. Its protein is CASSGQGTGGGGTSNQPQHF.

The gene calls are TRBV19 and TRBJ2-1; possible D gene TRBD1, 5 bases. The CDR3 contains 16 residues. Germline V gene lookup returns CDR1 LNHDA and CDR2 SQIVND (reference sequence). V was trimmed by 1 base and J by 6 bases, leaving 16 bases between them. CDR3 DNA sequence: TGTGCCAGTAGTATAGGCAGGCAGGGTAAGATCAATGAGCAGTTCTTC. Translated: CASSIGRQGKINEQFF.

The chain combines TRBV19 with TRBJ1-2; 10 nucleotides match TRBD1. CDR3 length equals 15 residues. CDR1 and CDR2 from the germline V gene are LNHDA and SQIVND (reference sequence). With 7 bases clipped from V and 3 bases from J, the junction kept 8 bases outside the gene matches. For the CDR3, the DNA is TGTGCCAGTACCGCAAGACAGGGGGCAGACTATGGCTACACCTTC. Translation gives CASTARQGADYGYTF.

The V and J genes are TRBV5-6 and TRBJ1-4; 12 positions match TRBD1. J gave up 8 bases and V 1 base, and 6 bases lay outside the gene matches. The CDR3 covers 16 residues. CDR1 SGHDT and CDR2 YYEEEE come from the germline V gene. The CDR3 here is CASSLQGDRGREKLFF. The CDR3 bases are TGTGCCAGCAGCTTGCAGGGGGACAGGGGGCGAGAAAAACTGTTTTTT.

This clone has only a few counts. DNA of the CDR3: TGTGCCAGCACGGCGGCCTATGGCTACACCTTC. As protein: CASTAAYGYTF. The rearrangement joins TRBV28 to TRBJ1-2; D is ambiguous. Trimming pared 7 bases from V and 4 bases from J, leaving 7 bases between. Looked up from germline, CDR1 is MDHEN and CDR2 is SYDVKM. CDR3 length: 11 amino acids.

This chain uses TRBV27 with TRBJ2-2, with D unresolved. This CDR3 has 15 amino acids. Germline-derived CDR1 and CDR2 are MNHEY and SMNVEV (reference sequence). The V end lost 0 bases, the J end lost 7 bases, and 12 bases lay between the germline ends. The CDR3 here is CASSLSGYKVGELFF. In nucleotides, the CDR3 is TGTGCCAGCAGTTTATCGGGGTATAAGGTCGGGGAGCTGTTTTTT.

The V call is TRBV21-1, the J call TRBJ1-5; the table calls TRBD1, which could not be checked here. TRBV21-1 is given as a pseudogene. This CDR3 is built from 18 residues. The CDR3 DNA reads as TGTGCCAGCAGCCACGCAGAAAAGACAGGGTGGTCGAAACAGCCCCAGCATTTT. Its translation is CASSHAEKTGWSKQPQHF.